Below, 9 T cell receptor beta chains from the same sample are listed, as sequenced in a study of blood T cell repertoires in COVID-19 (dated by TCRdb to the early 2020s). The library was built by means of the immunoSEQ multiplex PCR assay. In TCRdb, the immuneACCESS table is reduced to in-frame sequences with V and J assigned. These tables do not hold every clone; where another copy was compared, an unresolved V gene accounts for under half, and the others remain unexplained. This sample has some 250,000 clones in its table, and roughly 84% of those were observed once. Roughly 3.1% of the sample belongs to the ten largest clones. Material for sequencing was peripheral blood. The receptors originated from a woman aged 18 to 35 with acute or convalescent COVID-19.

The CDR3 DNA sequence: TGTGCCAGCAGTTACTCGGACAGGGCCCCTTACGAGCAGTACTTC. Translation gives CASSYSDRAPYEQYF. The V call is TRBV6-5, the J call TRBJ2-7; 8 bases agree with TRBD1. The CDR3 contains 15 residues. The germline V gene encodes CDR1 MNHEY and CDR2 SVGAGI. The V segment lost 0 bases and the J segment 4 bases; nucleotides outside the gene matches: 5.

The chain joins TRBV6-2 or TRBV6-3 to TRBJ1-5; no firm D call. The CDR3 extends over 13 amino acids. The germline V gene has CDR1 MNHEY and CDR2 SVGEGT. Trimming left V 4 bases short and J 5 bases short, with 9 bases between. The CDR3 spells CASSSQADQPQHF. The CDR3 DNA is TGTGCCAGCAGTTCGCAGGCTGATCAGCCCCAGCATTTT.

The CDR3 here is CASSSYGTVQETQYF. CDR3 bases: TGTGCCAGCAGTTCATACGGGACAGTCCAAGAGACCCAGTACTTC. The V gene is TRBV27, the J gene TRBJ2-5; 7 bases match TRBD1. Per the germline V gene, CDR1 is MNHEY and CDR2 is SMNVEV (reference sequence). With V trimmed by 4 bases and J by 1 base, 6 bases remained unmatched. CDR3 length: 15 residues.

The chain combines TRBV13 with TRBJ2-5; D ambiguous. Trimming stripped 1 base from V and 5 bases from J, with 11 bases between. CDR1 PRHDT and CDR2 FYEKMQ come from the germline V gene (reference sequence). CDR3 length equals 14 residues. CDR3: CASSLAPREETQYF. The DNA for the CDR3 is TGTGCCAGCAGCTTAGCCCCTCGCGAGGAGACCCAGTACTTC.

V is TRBV9 and J is TRBJ1-2; 7 bases fit TRBD1. The CDR3 covers 13 residues. CDR1 and CDR2 (germline): SGDLS, YYNGEE. The V gene end was trimmed by 2 bases and the J gene end by 3 bases; junction bases not matched to a gene: 1. CDR3 bases: TGTGCCAGCAGCGTCACAGGGGACTATGGCTACACCTTC. Translating gives CASSVTGDYGYTF.

This rearrangement joins TRBV28 to TRBJ2-5; possible D gene TRBD1, 5 bases. Trimming took off 7 bases at V and 7 bases at J, with 16 bases between the two ends. The germline CDR1 and CDR2 sequences are MDHEN and SYDVKM. This CDR3 has 13 residues. CDR3 bases: TGTGCCAGCAATGGGCAAACAAGGGGGACCCAGTACTTC. This gives the protein CASNGQTRGTQYF.

J is TRBJ2-7 and V is TRBV19; D is uncertain. V was trimmed by 3 bases and J by 2 bases, leaving 5 bases between them. The CDR3 runs 12 residues. In germline, CDR1 is LNHDA, CDR2 SQIVND (reference sequence). CDR3 in DNA: TGTGCCAGTAGTATGACAACCTACGAGCAGTACTTC. The encoded protein is CASSMTTYEQYF.

This chain joins TRBV5-1 and TRBJ1-4; 8 bases agree with TRBD1. Germline lookup yields CDR1 SGHRS and CDR2 YFSETQ. Trimming cost V 4 bases and J 7 bases; bases outside gene matches: 12. The CDR3 consists of 16 residues. The DNA for the CDR3 is TGCGCCAGCAGCCCGCCGGACTCAGGGGGCTCTGAAAAACTGTTTTTT. Translation: CASSPPDSGGSEKLFF.

The CDR3 DNA follows: TGTGCCAGCTCACCGGGGACAGGTTACGAGCAGTACTTC. It translates to CASSPGTGYEQYF. The genes are TRBV18 and TRBJ2-7, with 8 bases aligning to TRBD1. CDR3 length: 13 residues. The J segment lost 4 bases and the V segment lost 3 bases, leaving 2 bases of the junction unmatched. Per germline, CDR1 KGHSH and CDR2 LQKENI. The full variable domain, in which reference TRBV18 and TRBJ2-7 provide the parts outside the CDR3, is NAGVMQNPRHLVRRRGQEARLRCSPMKGHSHVYWYRQLPEEGLKFMVYLQKENIIDESGMPKERFSAEFPKEGPSILRIQQVVRGDSAAYFCASSPGTGYEQYFGPGTRLTVT.